At least ten counts were recorded for the clone carrying this TCR beta chain. Its target is unknown. The sample is drawn from a study of early T cells in non-severe SARS-CoV-2 infection. Study-wide points: VDJdb matches were skewed toward anti-spike CD8 T cell responses.

TCRdb itself ran the 5' RACE reads through MiXCR, one entry per CDR3 protein. The sample lists about 64,000 distinct CDR3 sequences; 7% to 9.5% were seen once. Sequences were derived from whole blood, sampled at baseline. The sequence was collected from an adult who was a healthcare worker with PCR-confirmed SARS-CoV-2 infection or an uninfected control (not recorded which).

The CDR3: CASSSDNEKLFF. For the CDR3, the DNA is TGTGCCAGCAGCTCCGACAATGAAAAACTGTTTTTT. V usage is TRBV7-9 and J usage is TRBJ1-4; D remains unclear. CDR3 size: 12 residues. V dropped 4 bases and J dropped 5 bases, with 5 bases sitting between them. CDR1 and CDR2 from the germline V gene are SEHNR and FQNEAQ (reference sequence).